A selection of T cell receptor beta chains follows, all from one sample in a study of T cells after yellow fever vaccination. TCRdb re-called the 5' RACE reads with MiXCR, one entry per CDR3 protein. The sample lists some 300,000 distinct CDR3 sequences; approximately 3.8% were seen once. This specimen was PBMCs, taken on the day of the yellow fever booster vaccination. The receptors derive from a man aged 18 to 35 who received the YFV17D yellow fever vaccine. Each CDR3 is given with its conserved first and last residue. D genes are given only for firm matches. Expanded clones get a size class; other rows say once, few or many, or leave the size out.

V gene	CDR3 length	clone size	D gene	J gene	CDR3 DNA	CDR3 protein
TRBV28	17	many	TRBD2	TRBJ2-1	TGTGCCAGCACTGAGACGGGAGGGGGGCTGTCCTACAATGAGCAGTTCTTC	CASTETGGGLSYNEQFF
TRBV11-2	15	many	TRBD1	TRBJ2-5	TGTGCCAGCAGCTTGGGACAGGGGATAGCAGAGACCCAGTACTTC	CASSLGQGIAETQYF
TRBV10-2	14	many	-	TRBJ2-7	TGCGCCAGCAGTCGAGACTACTTCTCCTACGAGCAGTACTTC	CASSRDYFSYEQYF
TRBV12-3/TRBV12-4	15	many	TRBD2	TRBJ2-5	TGTGCCAGCAGGATAGGGACTAGCGGATGGGAGACCCAGTACTTC	CASRIGTSGWETQYF
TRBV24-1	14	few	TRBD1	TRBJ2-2	TGTGCCACCAGCAAGACAGGGGATTCCGGGGAGCTGTTTTTT	CATSKTGDSGELFF
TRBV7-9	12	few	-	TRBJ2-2	TGTGCCATCTTTATCCGGACCGGGGAGCTGTTTTTT	CAIFIRTGELFF
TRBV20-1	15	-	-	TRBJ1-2	TGCAGTGCTAGAGGGGATTGGACAGCGATCTATGGCTACACCTTC	CSARGDWTAIYGYTF
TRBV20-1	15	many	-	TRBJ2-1	TGCAGTGCGCGGGCCGGGGTTAGCTCCTACAATGAGCAGTTCTTC	CSARAGVSSYNEQFF
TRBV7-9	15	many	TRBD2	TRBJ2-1	TGTGCCAGCAGCACGCCGGGACTAGCGCACAATGAGCAGTTCTTC	CASSTPGLAHNEQFF
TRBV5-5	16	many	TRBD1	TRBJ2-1	TGTGCCAGCAGCTTGGGGCAGGGGGCCTCCTACAATGAGCAGTTCTTC	CASSLGQGASYNEQFF
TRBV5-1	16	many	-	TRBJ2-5	TGCGCCAGCAGCTTCTCCCTGGTGCGGTCCCAAGAGACCCAGTACTTC	CASSFSLVRSQETQYF
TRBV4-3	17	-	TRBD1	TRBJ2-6	TGCGCCAGCCGCGCGCGGGCAGGGGGCCCCGGGGCCAACGTCCTGACTTTC	CASRARAGGPGANVLTF
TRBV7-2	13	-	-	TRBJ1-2	TGTGCCAGCAGCCCCGGACAGCAGGGGGGCTACACCTTC	CASSPGQQGGYTF
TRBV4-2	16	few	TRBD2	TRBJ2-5	TGTGCCAGCAGCCAAGAGGGCGGGGGGTACCAAGAGACCCAGTACTTC	CASSQEGGGYQETQYF
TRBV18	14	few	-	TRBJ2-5	TGTGCCAGCTCACCGGGACCAGCCTGGGAGACCCAGTACTTC	CASSPGPAWETQYF
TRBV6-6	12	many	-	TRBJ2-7	TGTGCCAGCAGCCCCCCAGCTGGCGAGCAGTACTTC	CASSPPAGEQYF
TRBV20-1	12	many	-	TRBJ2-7	TGCAGTGCTACGGGACGCATTTACGAGCAGTACTTC	CSATGRIYEQYF
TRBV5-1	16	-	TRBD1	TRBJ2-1	TGCGCCAGCAGCTTAATAAACAGGGGGTCCTACAATGAGCAGTTCTTC	CASSLINRGSYNEQFF
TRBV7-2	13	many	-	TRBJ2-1	TGTGCCAGCAGCTTAGGCTGGGACAATGAGCAGTTCTTC	CASSLGWDNEQFF
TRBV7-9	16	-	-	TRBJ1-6	TGTGCCAGCAGCTTAGGCACGGTGCTCTATAATTCAACCCTCCACTTT	CASSLGTVLYNSTLHF
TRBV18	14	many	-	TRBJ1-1	TGTGCCAGCAACCCCACGGGGCCCAGGACTGAAGCTTTCTTT	CASNPTGPRTEAFF
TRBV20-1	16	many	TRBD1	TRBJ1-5	TGCAGTGCTAGAGATCCAACAGGGGGTAGTGATCAGCCCCAGCATTTT	CSARDPTGGSDQPQHF
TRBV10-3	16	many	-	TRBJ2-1	TGTGCCATCAGTGAGTCGAGGGACAAACTCGGAGATGAGCAGTTCTTC	CAISESRDKLGDEQFF
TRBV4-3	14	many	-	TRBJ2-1	TGCGCCAGCAGCCAAGATATAAGGGTAAATGAGCAGTTCTTC	CASSQDIRVNEQFF
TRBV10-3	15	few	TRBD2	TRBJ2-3	TGTGCCATCAGTGAGTCTAGCGGGGGTCCAGATACGCAGTATTTT	CAISESSGGPDTQYF
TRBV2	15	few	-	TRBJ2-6	TGTGCCAGCGGGGACGGCGTCTCTGGGGCCAACGTCCTGACTTTC	CASGDGVSGANVLTF
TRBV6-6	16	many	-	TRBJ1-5	TGTGCCAGCAGTCCTCCCTTGGGGTATAGCAATCAGCCCCAGCATTTT	CASSPPLGYSNQPQHF
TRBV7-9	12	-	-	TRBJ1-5	TGTGCCAGCAGCTCTTACAATCAGCCCCAGCATTTT	CASSSYNQPQHF
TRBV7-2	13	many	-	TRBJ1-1	TGTGCCAGCAGCGATTGGGGGGGTACTGAAGCTTTCTTT	CASSDWGGTEAFF
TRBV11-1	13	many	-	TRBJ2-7	TGTGCCAGCAGCGACAGACTGTCCTACGAGCAGTACTTC	CASSDRLSYEQYF